The 4 T cell receptor beta chains listed next were all sequenced from one sample in a study of T-cell memory formation after mild COVID-19. TCRdb passed the 5' RACE reads through MiXCR, listing each CDR3 protein once. This table holds just over 60,000 distinct CDR3 sequences, 9.3% found once. Sequencing input: PBMCs or a T cell subset sorted from them (not recorded which). These receptors were obtained from a young man who had mild COVID-19 (a few samples of this study predate the infection). Cell type and time point are not known.

This clonotype was seen only a few times. The gene calls are TRBV4-1 and TRBJ1-5; D gene uncertain. Germline V lookup: CDR1 MGHRA, CDR2 YSYEKL. V was pared by 0 bases and J by 1 base, with 7 bases between. The CDR3 loop spans 15 amino acids. CDR3 residues: CASSQDQGSNQPQHF. The CDR3, as DNA: TGCGCCAGCAGCCAAGATCAAGGGAGCAATCAGCCCCAGCATTTT.

This clonotype occurred many times. J is TRBJ2-1 and V is TRBV20-1; a possible D gene is TRBD1 (5 bases). The V end was cut by 6 bases, the J end by 3 bases, with 9 bases between. Germline V gene data show CDR1 as DFQATT and CDR2 as SNEGSKA (reference sequence). The CDR3 consists of 12 residues. This CDR3 reads CSAGVLYNEQFF. CDR3 DNA sequence: TGCAGTGCAGGGGTCCTCTACAATGAGCAGTTCTTC.

This clonotype was seen more than once but under ten times. J is TRBJ1-2 and V is TRBV19, with 9 bases that match TRBD1. Per germline, CDR1 LNHDA and CDR2 SQIVND (reference sequence). The CDR3 runs 15 residues. V dropped 4 bases and J dropped 2; count of bases not matched to a gene: 5. The CDR3 nucleotides read TGTGCCAGTAGTAAAGGGGACAGGGCAAACTATGGCTACACCTTC. Translation gives CASSKGDRANYGYTF.

The genes are TRBV28 and TRBJ1-6; D might be TRBD1 (5 bases). V lost 6 bases, J lost 7 bases, and 19 bases lay in between. CDR3 length equals 16 residues. Germline V gene lookup returns CDR1 MDHEN and CDR2 SYDVKM. This chain's CDR3 is CASRPNAGSGNSPLHF. The CDR3 DNA reads as TGTGCCAGCAGACCTAACGCAGGGTCGGGAAATTCACCCCTCCACTTT.